Listed here are 17 T cell receptor beta chains from one sample, sequenced in a study of CD8 T cells in ankylosing spondylitis. One entry per CDR3 protein, called by TCRdb with MiXCR from the 5' RACE reads. The sample contains more than 150,000 distinct CDR3 sequences, over 15% of which appear only once. Sequencing used blood, either unsorted or a sorted T cell fraction (not recorded which). These receptors all stem from a male donor between 5 and 35 years old with ankylosing spondylitis or in good health (not recorded which).

This clonotype was counted at least ten times. The rearrangement uses TRBV30 and TRBJ2-3; D gene ambiguous. Germline CDR1 and CDR2: GTSNPN and SVGIG (reference sequence). V was pared by 5 bases and J by 0 bases, with 9 bases between. The CDR3 sequence is 13 residues long. CDR3 sequence (DNA): TGTGCCTGGGAGACGGCGAGCACAGATACGCAGTATTTT. Protein product: CAWETASTDTQYF.

This clonotype was detected many times. This chain links TRBV3-1 with TRBJ2-7; D is unclear. The germline gives CDR1 LGHDT, CDR2 YNNKEL (reference sequence). V was shortened by 1 base and J by 0 bases, with 1 base between the two germline ends. The CDR3 is 12 amino acids. For the CDR3, the DNA is TGTGCCAGCAGCCAAGCCTCCTACGAGCAGTACTTC. It specifies CASSQASYEQYF.

This clonotype has a count of ten or more. The CDR3 DNA is TGCGCCAGCAGCCAAGCAGGGGAGGCATTTACAGATACGCAGTATTTT. This codes for CASSQAGEAFTDTQYF. The V gene is TRBV4-3, the J gene TRBJ2-3; D might be TRBD1 or TRBD2, each matching 6 bases. CDR1 LGHNA and CDR2 YSLEER come from the germline V gene. CDR3 length: 16 amino acids. Trimming removed 1 base from V and 3 bases from J, with 14 bases in between.

This clonotype was picked up many times. The chain is built from TRBV5-1 and TRBJ2-3; TRBD1 matches 7 bases. Germline V CDR1 and CDR2: SGHRS, YFSETQ. The CDR3 is made up of 14 amino acids. The trim removed 7 bases at V and 2 bases at J, leaving 7 bases unmatched. The DNA for the CDR3 is TGCGCCAGCCATAAGGGACAGTTCACAGATACGCAGTATTTT. Protein sequence: CASHKGQFTDTQYF.

This clonotype showed up many times. The V call is TRBV18, the J call TRBJ2-2, with D unclear. Trimming shortened V by 4 bases and J by 0 bases, and 12 bases separated the two germline ends. CDR3 length equals 16 residues. Germline V gene sequence: CDR1 KGHSH, CDR2 LQKENI. Written as DNA, the CDR3 is TGTGCCAGCTCACGAACGGCCCAGGCGAACACCGGGGAGCTGTTTTTT. Encoded protein: CASSRTAQANTGELFF. Complete variable domain (other parts from reference TRBV18 and TRBJ2-2): NAGVMQNPRHLVRRRGQEARLRCSPMKGHSHVYWYRQLPEEGLKFMVYLQKENIIDESGMPKERFSAEFPKEGPSILRIQQVVRGDSAAYFCASSRTAQANTGELFFGEGSRLTVL.

In its sample, this clonotype was seen many times. The chain links TRBV25-1 to TRBJ2-3; D gene uncertain. Germline CDR1 is MGHDK and CDR2 is SYGVNS. CDR3 length equals 12 residues. The germline V and J ends were trimmed by 6 bases and 1 base, with 5 bases remaining between them. The CDR3 here is CASRDGTDTQYF. In DNA form, the CDR3 reads TGTGCCAGCAGAGACGGCACAGATACGCAGTATTTT.

The chain couples TRBV27 to TRBJ2-7; no definite D call. CDR1 is MNHEY and CDR2 is SMNVEV in the germline V gene (reference sequence). This CDR3 is 12 amino acids long. DNA for the CDR3: TGTGCCAGCAGTCCTTCAGTACACGAGCAATACGTC. Protein product: CASSPSVHEQYV.

This clonotype appeared a few times. The J gene is TRBJ2-1, the V gene TRBV5-6, with a tentative D call TRBD1 (6 bases). V was trimmed by 4 bases and J by 2 bases, leaving 13 bases between them. Per the germline V gene, CDR1 is SGHDT and CDR2 is YYEEEE. This CDR3 is 15 amino acids long. The CDR3 loop is CASSRGTNPYNEQFF. CDR3 nucleotide sequence: TGTGCCAGCAGCAGAGGGACAAACCCCTACAATGAGCAGTTCTTC.

This sequence joins TRBV6-4 and TRBJ2-1, with D possibly matching TRBD2 (5 bases). Trimming took off 1 base at V and 9 bases at J, with 13 bases between the two ends. The CDR3 loop spans 14 amino acids. Germline V gene data show CDR1 as MRHNA and CDR2 as SNTAGT. For the CDR3, the DNA is TGTGCCAGCAGTGACTTCGGGGAGTCGGGTGAGCAGTTCTTC. Its translation: CASSDFGESGEQFF.

This clonotype has a count of ten or more. This chain uses TRBV29-1 with TRBJ2-3; D uncertain. The CDR3 length is 13 residues. Per germline, CDR1 SQVTM and CDR2 ANQGSEA. The V gene lost 6 bases and the J gene lost 0 bases, with 10 bases spanning the gap. The CDR3 nucleotides are TGCAGCGTCCGGAGCCTAAGCACAGATACGCAGTATTTT. This codes for CSVRSLSTDTQYF.

The chain has TRBV7-2 and TRBJ2-3; 10 positions match TRBD2. This CDR3 contains 16 residues. Germline-derived CDR1 and CDR2 are SGHTA and FQGNSA. The junction had 6 bases not matched to a gene; V was cut back by 2 bases and J by 4 bases. CDR3 loop: CASSLQSGRGADTQYF. CDR3 nucleotides: TGTGCCAGCAGCTTACAGAGCGGGAGGGGGGCAGATACGCAGTATTTT.

Ten or more counts support this clonotype. The rearrangement joins TRBV5-1 to TRBJ2-7; TRBD2 matches at 9 bases. Germline CDR1 and CDR2: SGHRS and YFSETQ. This CDR3 is 14 amino acids long. Unmatched junction bases numbered 1, after V lost 1 base and J lost 2 bases. The CDR3 DNA reads TGCGCCAGCAGCTTGTCTAGCGGGACCTACGAGCAGTACTTC. The encoded protein is CASSLSSGTYEQYF.

This clonotype came up many times. The chain carries TRBV19 and TRBJ2-1, with 10 positions matching TRBD2. Trimming cost V 5 bases and J 1 base; bases outside gene matches: 5. From germline, CDR1 is LNHDA and CDR2 SQIVND (reference sequence). The CDR3 is made up of 16 amino acids. CDR3 region: CASSAGLAQSYNEQFF. The CDR3 nucleotides are TGTGCCAGTAGTGCGGGACTAGCGCAGTCCTACAATGAGCAGTTCTTC. The whole variable domain, remainder taken from reference TRBV19 and TRBJ2-1, is DGGITQSPKYLFRKEGQNVTLSCEQNLNHDAMYWYRQDPGQGLRLIYYSQIVNDFQKGDIAEGYSVSREKKESFPLTVTSAQKNPTAFYLCASSAGLAQSYNEQFFGPGTRLTVL.

Many counts were recorded for this clonotype. The chain recombines TRBV7-2 with TRBJ2-7, with no clear D. This CDR3 is 13 amino acids long. Germline V gives CDR1 SGHTA, CDR2 FQGNSA. The V end lost 5 bases, the J end lost 0 bases, and 8 bases lay between the germline ends. The CDR3 bases are TGTGCCAGCAGCCGACAAAGCTCCTACGAGCAGTACTTC. Translated, it gives CASSRQSSYEQYF.

This clonotype was observed many times. V gene TRBV7-8 combines with J gene TRBJ2-2; the D gene is possibly TRBD2 (6 bases). Germline CDR1 reads SGHVS; CDR2 reads FQNEAQ. V lost 2 bases, J lost 7 bases, and 17 bases lay in between. The CDR3 has 16 residues. The DNA for the CDR3 is TGTGCCAGCAGCTTAAGGCGGGACCTCCTATACGGGGAGCTGTTTTTT. This encodes CASSLRRDLLYGELFF.

The table lists this clonotype with many counts. The chain combines TRBV20-1 with TRBJ2-3; D is unresolved. The ends were cut back, 3 bases at V and 4 bases at J, with 8 bases in the middle. The CDR3 has 12 amino acids. Germline lookup yields CDR1 DFQATT and CDR2 SNEGSKA (reference sequence). The CDR3 nucleotides read TGCAGTGCTAGCCTGAGTGCAGATACGCAGTATTTT. Amino acid sequence: CSASLSADTQYF.

This clonotype was counted a few times. The CDR3 spells CSAVRSHSYNEQFF. The CDR3 coding sequence is TGCAGTGCTGTCCGTTCACATAGCTACAATGAGCAGTTCTTC. The chain links TRBV20-1 to TRBJ2-1, with D uncertain. V was clipped by 5 bases and J by 3 bases, with 14 bases between them. The CDR3 sequence is 14 residues long. The V gene's germline CDR1 is DFQATT and CDR2 SNEGSKA (reference sequence).